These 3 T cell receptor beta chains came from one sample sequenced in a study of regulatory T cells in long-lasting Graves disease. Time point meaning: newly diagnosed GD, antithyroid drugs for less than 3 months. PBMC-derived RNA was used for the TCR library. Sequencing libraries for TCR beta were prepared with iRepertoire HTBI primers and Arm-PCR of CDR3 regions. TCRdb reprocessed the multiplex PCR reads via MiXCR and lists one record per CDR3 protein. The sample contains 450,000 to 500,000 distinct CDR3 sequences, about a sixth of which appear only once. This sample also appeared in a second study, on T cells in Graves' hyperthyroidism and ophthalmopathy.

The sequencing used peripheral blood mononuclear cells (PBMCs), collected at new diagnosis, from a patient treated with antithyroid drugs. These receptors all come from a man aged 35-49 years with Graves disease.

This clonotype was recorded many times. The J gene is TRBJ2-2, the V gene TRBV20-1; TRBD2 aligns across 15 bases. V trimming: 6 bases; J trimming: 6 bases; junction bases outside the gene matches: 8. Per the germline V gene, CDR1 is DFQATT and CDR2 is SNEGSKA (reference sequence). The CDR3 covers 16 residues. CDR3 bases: TGCAGTGCACAAGGACTAGCGGGAGGGCCTTCCGGGGAGCTGTTTTTT. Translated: CSAQGLAGGPSGELFF.

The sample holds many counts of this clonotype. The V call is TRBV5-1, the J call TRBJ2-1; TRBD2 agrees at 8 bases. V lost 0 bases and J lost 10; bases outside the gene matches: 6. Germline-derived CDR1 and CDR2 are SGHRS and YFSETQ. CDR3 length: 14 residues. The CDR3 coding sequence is TGCGCCAGCAGCTTGGCGCCATTAGCGGGGGAGCAGTTCTTC. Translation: CASSLAPLAGEQFF.

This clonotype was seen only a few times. In DNA form, the CDR3 reads TGTGCCAGCAGTGAACAGGGGATGGCAGATACGCAGTATTTT. Translating it yields CASSEQGMADTQYF. The chain couples TRBV6-2 or TRBV6-3 to TRBJ2-3; 7 bases map to TRBD1. Germline V gene lookup returns CDR1 MNHEY and CDR2 SVGEGT. V shed 5 bases and J 4 bases; nucleotides not matched to a gene: 6. CDR3 size: 14 residues.